These 15 T cell receptor beta chains came from one sample sequenced in a study of OX40 agonist ivuxolimab in advanced cancers. Profiling relied on immunoSEQ multiplex PCR, and the TCRdb table lists in-frame clones only, not all of them. This table holds fewer than 20,000 clones, around 74% found once. The specimen comprised CD4+ or CD8+ T cells sorted from blood, sampled in a trial of the OX40 agonist ivuxolimab. The receptors come from an adult with an advanced solid tumor such as melanoma, head and neck, liver or kidney cancer.

The J gene is TRBJ2-1, the V gene TRBV27, with TRBD2 identical over 7 bases. The germline V gene encodes CDR1 MNHEY and CDR2 SMNVEV (reference sequence). Trimming cost V 2 bases and J 6 bases; bases outside gene matches: 10. The CDR3 consists of 16 residues. The CDR3 DNA follows: TGTGCCAGCAGTTTAGTTCCCGGGGGGTCGTTCAATGAGCAGTTCTTC. This sequence encodes CASSLVPGGSFNEQFF.

The chain combines TRBV5-4 with TRBJ1-2; D gene uncertain. This CDR3 has 16 amino acids. CDR1 is SGHNT, CDR2 YYREEE, per germline (reference sequence). V dropped 4 bases and J dropped 2 bases, with 18 bases sitting between them. The CDR3 bases are TGTGCCAGCAGCCCGCCGCCGGGGTACTCAAACTATGGCTACACCTTC. Translating gives CASSPPPGYSNYGYTF.

The genes are TRBV27 and TRBJ2-5, with 8 bases matching TRBD1. The CDR3 extends over 13 amino acids. Germline values: CDR1 MNHEY, CDR2 SMNVEV (reference sequence). Unmatched junction bases numbered 1, after V lost 5 bases and J lost 2 bases. The chain's CDR3 is CASSGDRQETQYF. The CDR3 coding sequence is TGTGCCAGCAGTGGGGACAGGCAAGAGACCCAGTACTTC.

This clone was picked up a small number of times. The J gene is TRBJ1-5, the V gene TRBV4-1; TRBD1 might be the D (6 bases). The V gene lost 4 bases and the J gene lost 5 bases, with 9 bases spanning the gap. Germline CDR1 is MGHRA and CDR2 is YSYEKL. This CDR3 comprises 13 residues. CDR3 nucleotides: TGCGCCAGCAGCCCACCAGGGGATCAGCCCCAGCATTTT. The encoded protein is CASSPPGDQPQHF.

The chain couples TRBV28 to TRBJ1-5; tentative D call: TRBD1 (6 bases). Germline lookup yields CDR1 MDHEN and CDR2 SYDVKM. The ends were cut back, 6 bases at V and 1 base at J, with 16 bases in the middle. The CDR3 extends over 16 amino acids. The CDR3 bases are TGTGCCAGCAGCTTACAGGGTTTTCGGAGCAATCAGCCCCAGCATTTT. Encoded protein: CASSLQGFRSNQPQHF.

V is TRBV7-8 and J is TRBJ2-1; D not resolved. The ends were cut back, 5 bases at V and 8 bases at J, with 10 bases in the middle. The CDR3 is 12 amino acids. The germline V gene encodes CDR1 SGHVS and CDR2 FQNEAQ. CDR3 nucleotides: TGTGCCAGCAGCCATCTCCCCCATGAGCAGTTCTTC. This gives the protein CASSHLPHEQFF. Full variable domain (remainder filled in from reference TRBV7-8 and TRBJ2-1): GAGVSQSPRYKVAKRGQDVALRCDPISGHVSLFWYQQALGQGPEFLTYFQNEAQLDKSGLPSDRFFAERPEGSVSTLKIQRTQQEDSAVYLCASSHLPHEQFFGPGTRLTVL.

J is TRBJ2-5 and V is TRBV30, with D unclear. Germline CDR1 reads GTSNPN; CDR2 reads SVGIG (reference sequence). V was cut by 5 bases and J by 0 bases, with 13 bases left in between. The CDR3 runs to 14 residues. The CDR3 nucleotides read TGTGCCTGGTCCGGACGGTTGTACCAAGAGACCCAGTACTTC. Its translation: CAWSGRLYQETQYF.

The CDR3 nucleotides are TGTGCCAGCAGCCAAGATGTACACACTGAAGCTTTCTTT. It is translated as CASSQDVHTEAFF. This rearrangement joins TRBV4-2 to TRBJ1-1; D call uncertain. The length of the CDR3 is 13 residues. Trimming stripped 0 bases from V and 3 bases from J, with 5 bases between. Germline V gene lookup returns CDR1 LGHNA and CDR2 YNFKEQ.

The chain couples TRBV4-1 to TRBJ2-7; perhaps TRBD1 as D (6 bases). Germline-derived CDR1 and CDR2 are MGHRA and YSYEKL. The V gene lost 0 bases and the J gene lost 3 bases, with 15 bases spanning the gap. This CDR3 spans 16 amino acids. The CDR3 bases are TGCGCCAGCAGCCAAGATTGGGACATGTTATACTACGAGCAGTACTTC. It codes for CASSQDWDMLYYEQYF.

The table lists this clone with a few counts. The chain carries TRBV10-3 and TRBJ2-2; TRBD2 is a possible D gene (5 bases). The CDR3 spans 10 residues. Per the germline V gene, CDR1 is ENHRY and CDR2 is SYGVKD. Trimming left V 9 bases short and J 6 bases short, with 5 bases between. The CDR3 spells CAMGAGELFF. The DNA for the CDR3 is TGTGCCATGGGAGCCGGGGAGCTGTTTTTT.

The CDR3: CASSFWVIGHDEQYF. CDR3 bases: TGTGCCAGCAGCTTCTGGGTAATTGGACACGACGAGCAGTACTTC. The chain carries TRBV5-4 and TRBJ2-7; TRBD1 might be the D (5 bases). Germline V CDR1 and CDR2: SGHNT, YYREEE (reference sequence). The V end was cut by 2 bases, the J end by 5 bases, with 17 bases between. The CDR3 totals 15 residues.

The chain has TRBV9 and TRBJ2-5; TRBD1 matches at 8 bases. Germline V lookup: CDR1 SGDLS, CDR2 YYNGEE. The CDR3 contains 13 residues. The trim removed 3 bases at V and 5 bases at J, leaving 3 bases unmatched. The CDR3 loop reads CASSGTGRETQYF. In nucleotides, the CDR3 is TGTGCCAGCAGCGGGACAGGGCGGGAGACCCAGTACTTC.

This rearrangement joins TRBV4-1 to TRBJ1-5; D perhaps matches TRBD1 (5 bases). This CDR3 has 13 residues. Germline V gene lookup returns CDR1 MGHRA and CDR2 YSYEKL. V shed 0 bases and J shed 6 bases, with 6 bases lying between them. CDR3 loop: CASSQDRVQPQHF. CDR3 in DNA: TGCGCCAGCAGCCAAGACAGGGTTCAGCCCCAGCATTTT.

The V call is TRBV29-1, the J call TRBJ2-7; D might be TRBD1 (5 bases). The length of the CDR3 is 10 residues. Trimming shortened V by 6 bases and J by 4 bases, and 7 bases separated the two germline ends. Germline lookup yields CDR1 SQVTM and CDR2 ANQGSEA. CDR3 bases: TGCAGCGTACAGGAATACGAGCAGTACTTC. Its translation: CSVQEYEQYF.

The V and J genes are TRBV5-1 and TRBJ1-2; no definite D call. The CDR3 spans 14 residues. V lost 1 base and J lost 0, with 7 bases in between. Germline V gives CDR1 SGHRS, CDR2 YFSETQ. In DNA form, the CDR3 reads TGCGCCAGCAGCTTGAAGGGTCCTAACTATGGCTACACCTTC. This gives the protein CASSLKGPNYGYTF.